Listed here are 8 T cell receptor beta chains from one sample, sequenced in a study of CD8+ T cells in alopecia areata (dated by TCRdb to 2017 to 2018). In the paper's terms, the treatment or condition label means: oral pan-JAK inhibitor, 5-10 mg twice daily. Library construction relied on the immunoSEQ multiplex PCR assay. RNA was extracted from all samples and reverse transcribed into cDNA, which served as template for TCR sequencing. TCRdb retrieved this table from immuneACCESS and kept in-frame rearrangements only. Not all clones are present; in checked studies, unresolved V genes account for under half, and no reason is known for the remainder. In this sample the table shows nearly 95,000 clones, just over 70% of which occur a single time. 17% of the sample belongs to the ten largest clones. This sample comprised CD8+ T cells sorted from blood, obtained at roughly week 45, from a patient treated with tofacitinib. These receptors came from a human donor with alopecia areata.

The gene calls are TRBV4-2 and TRBJ2-1; maybe TRBD1 (6 bases). The CDR3 totals 18 residues. The germline V gene encodes CDR1 LGHNA and CDR2 YNFKEQ. Trimming stripped 0 bases from V and 8 bases from J, with 23 bases between. This CDR3 is CASSQEVWTVSAWDEQFF. The CDR3 bases are TGTGCCAGCAGCCAAGAGGTTTGGACAGTCTCCGCCTGGGATGAGCAGTTCTTC.

The chain has TRBV4-3 and TRBJ2-5; 8 nucleotides match TRBD2. Germline CDR1 and CDR2: LGHNA and YSLEER. V shed 3 bases, J shed 5 bases, and the junction held 14 bases outside the gene matches. This CDR3 comprises 17 residues. CDR3 DNA: TGCGCCAGCAGCCAGGACCATGCGCCGGGAGGGGGGGAGACCCAGTACTTC. The encoded protein is CASSQDHAPGGGETQYF.

This clone has just one count. The junction differs from germline at one of its ends, possibly a read error. CDR3 DNA: TGCGCCAGCAGTTTGGGTGGAGGTGGCTACACCTTC. Protein: CASSLGGGGYTF. The chain uses TRBV5-1 and TRBJ1-2; D is unresolved. In germline, CDR1 is SGHRS, CDR2 YFSETQ. The CDR3 covers 12 residues.

This clone was recorded a few times. Different DNA sequences within this sample yield the same CDR3. The V and J genes are TRBV4-3 and TRBJ2-7; the D gene is possibly TRBD1 (5 bases). Trimming left V 0 bases short and J 4 bases short, with 7 bases between. This CDR3 comprises 13 residues. CDR1 and CDR2 (germline): LGHNA, YSLEER. The CDR3 loop reads CASSQDRGYEQYF. CDR3 sequence (DNA): TGCGCCAGCAGCCAAGATAGGGGATACGAGCAGTACTTC.

The chain links TRBV9 to TRBJ2-2; D possibly corresponds to TRBD1 (6 bases). V was shortened by 0 bases and J by 1 base, with 10 bases between the two germline ends. This CDR3 has 16 amino acids. Per germline, CDR1 SGDLS and CDR2 YYNGEE. DNA for the CDR3: TGTGCCAGCAGCGTAGCTGACAGGAGGAACACCGGGGAGCTGTTTTTT. Its translation: CASSVADRRNTGELFF.

The CDR3 bases are TGTGCCAGCAGTTACCAAGCGGGGGTATACGAGCAGTACTTC. Amino acid sequence: CASSYQAGVYEQYF. This rearrangement joins TRBV6-5 to TRBJ2-7, with 8 bases matching TRBD2. This CDR3 region has 14 residues. Unmatched junction bases numbered 4, after V lost 2 bases and J lost 4 bases. CDR1 MNHEY and CDR2 SVGAGI come from the germline V gene.

This clone occurred a few times. The chain carries TRBV15 and TRBJ2-1; D gene uncertain. V lost 8 bases to trimming and J lost 8 bases, with 13 bases between them. Germline loops: CDR1 LNHNV, CDR2 YYDKDF (reference sequence). This CDR3 spans 12 amino acids. CDR3 bases: TGTGCCACCTCCAACCCGTGGGATGAGCAGTTCTTC. This sequence encodes CATSNPWDEQFF. The entire variable domain, with the rest obtained from reference TRBV15 and TRBJ2-1, is as follows: DAMVIQNPRYQVTQFGKPVTLSCSQTLNHNVMYWYQQKSSQAPKLLFHYYDKDFNNEADTPDNFQSRRPNTSFCFLDIRSPGLGDTAMYLCATSNPWDEQFFGPGTRLTVL.

In its sample, this clone was seen a few times. The CDR3 sequence is CANRAGEGTDTQYF. CDR3 DNA sequence: TGTGCCAACCGAGCGGGGGAGGGCACAGATACGCAGTATTTT. This chain uses TRBV2 with TRBJ2-3, with TRBD2 matching over 8 bases. This CDR3 comprises 14 residues. The V gene's germline CDR1 is SNHLY and CDR2 FYNNEI. J lost 1 base, V lost 10 bases, and 7 bases had no gene match.